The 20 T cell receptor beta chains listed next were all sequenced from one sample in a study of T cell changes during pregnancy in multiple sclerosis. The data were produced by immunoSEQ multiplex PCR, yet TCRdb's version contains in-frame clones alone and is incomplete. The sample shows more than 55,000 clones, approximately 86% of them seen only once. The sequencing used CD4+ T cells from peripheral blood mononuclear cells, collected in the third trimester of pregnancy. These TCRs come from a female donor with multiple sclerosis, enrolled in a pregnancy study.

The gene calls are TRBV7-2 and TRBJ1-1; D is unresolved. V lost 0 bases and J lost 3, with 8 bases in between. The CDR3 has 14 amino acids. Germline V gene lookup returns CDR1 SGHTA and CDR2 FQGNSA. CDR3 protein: CASSLAGVHTEAFF. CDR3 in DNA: TGTGCCAGCAGCTTAGCCGGAGTACACACTGAAGCTTTCTTT.

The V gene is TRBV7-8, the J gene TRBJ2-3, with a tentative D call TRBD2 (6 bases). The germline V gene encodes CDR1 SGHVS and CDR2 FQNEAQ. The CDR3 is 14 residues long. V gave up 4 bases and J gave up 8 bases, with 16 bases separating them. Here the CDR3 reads CASSSPSREATQYF. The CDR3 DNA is TGTGCCAGCAGCTCCCCCTCCAGGGAGGCTACGCAGTATTTT.

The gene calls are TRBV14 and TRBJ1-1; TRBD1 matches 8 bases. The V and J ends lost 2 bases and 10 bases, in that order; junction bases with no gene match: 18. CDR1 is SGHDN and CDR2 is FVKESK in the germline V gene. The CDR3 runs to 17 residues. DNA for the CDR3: TGTGCCAGCAGCCAATGGGTCGGAGGCAGGGGGCGCGTAGGAGCTTTCTTT. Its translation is CASSQWVGGRGRVGAFF. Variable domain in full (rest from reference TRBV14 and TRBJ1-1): EAGVTQFPSHSVIEKGQTVTLRCDPISGHDNLYWYRRVMGKEIKFLLHFVKESKQDESGMPNNRFLAERTGGTYSTLKVQPAELEDSGVYFCASSQWVGGRGRVGAFFGQGTRLTVV.

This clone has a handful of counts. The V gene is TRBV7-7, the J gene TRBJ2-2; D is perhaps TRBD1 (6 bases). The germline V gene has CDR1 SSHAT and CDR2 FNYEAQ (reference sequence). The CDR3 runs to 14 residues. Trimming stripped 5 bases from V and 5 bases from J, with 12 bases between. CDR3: CASSRDTLTGELFF. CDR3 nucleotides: TGTGCCAGCAGCCGGGACACCCTGACCGGGGAGCTGTTTTTT.

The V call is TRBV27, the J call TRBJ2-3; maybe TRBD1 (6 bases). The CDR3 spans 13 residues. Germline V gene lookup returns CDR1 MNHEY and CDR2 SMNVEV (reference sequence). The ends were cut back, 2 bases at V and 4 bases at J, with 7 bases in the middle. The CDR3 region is CASSLAGADTQYF. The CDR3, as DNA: TGTGCCAGCAGTTTAGCAGGGGCAGATACGCAGTATTTT.

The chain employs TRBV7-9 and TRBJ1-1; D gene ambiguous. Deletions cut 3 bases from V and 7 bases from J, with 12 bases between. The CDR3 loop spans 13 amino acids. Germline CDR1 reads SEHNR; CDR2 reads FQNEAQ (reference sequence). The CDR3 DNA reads TGTGCCAGCAGCTTCTTCCCGGGAGGTGAAGCTTTCTTT. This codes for CASSFFPGGEAFF.

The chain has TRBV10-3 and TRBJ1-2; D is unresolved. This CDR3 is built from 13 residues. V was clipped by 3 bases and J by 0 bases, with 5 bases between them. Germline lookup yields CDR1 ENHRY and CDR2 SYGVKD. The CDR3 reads CAISEYSNYGYTF. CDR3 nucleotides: TGTGCCATCAGTGAATATTCTAACTATGGCTACACCTTC.

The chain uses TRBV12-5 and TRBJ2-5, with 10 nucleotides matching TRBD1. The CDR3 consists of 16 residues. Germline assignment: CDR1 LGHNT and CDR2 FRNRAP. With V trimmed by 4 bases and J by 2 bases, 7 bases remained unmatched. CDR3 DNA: TGTGCTAGTGGTTCTGGAGGACAGGGGGGGCAAGAGACCCAGTACTTC. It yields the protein CASGSGGQGGQETQYF.

CDR3 amino acids: CASSLVDSPWEPQHF. CDR3 sequence (DNA): TGTGCCAGCAGCTTAGTCGACAGTCCGTGGGAGCCCCAGCATTTT. The rearrangement links TRBV7-2 to TRBJ1-5, with TRBD1 as a possible D gene (5 bases). CDR1 is SGHTA and CDR2 is FQGNSA in the germline V gene. The CDR3 is made up of 15 amino acids. The germline V and J ends were trimmed by 1 base and 8 bases, with 15 bases remaining between them.

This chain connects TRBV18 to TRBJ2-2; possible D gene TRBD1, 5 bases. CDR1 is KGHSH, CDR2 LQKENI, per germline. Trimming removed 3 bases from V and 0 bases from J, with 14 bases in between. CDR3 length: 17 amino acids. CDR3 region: CASSPQQEFANTGELFF. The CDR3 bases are TGTGCCAGCTCACCTCAACAGGAGTTCGCGAACACCGGGGAGCTGTTTTTT.

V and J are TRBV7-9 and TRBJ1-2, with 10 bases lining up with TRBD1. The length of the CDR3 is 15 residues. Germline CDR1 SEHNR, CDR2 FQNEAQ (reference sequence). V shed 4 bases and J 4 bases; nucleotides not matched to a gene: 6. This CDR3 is CASSSGRTGGYGYTF. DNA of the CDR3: TGTGCCAGCAGCTCTGGCCGGACAGGGGGCTATGGCTACACCTTC.

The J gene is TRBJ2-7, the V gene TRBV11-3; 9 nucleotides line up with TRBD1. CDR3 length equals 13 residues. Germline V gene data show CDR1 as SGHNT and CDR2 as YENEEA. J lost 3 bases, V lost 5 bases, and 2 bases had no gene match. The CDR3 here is CASSRGQGYEQYF. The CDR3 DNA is TGTGCCAGCAGCCGGGGACAGGGCTACGAGCAGTACTTC.

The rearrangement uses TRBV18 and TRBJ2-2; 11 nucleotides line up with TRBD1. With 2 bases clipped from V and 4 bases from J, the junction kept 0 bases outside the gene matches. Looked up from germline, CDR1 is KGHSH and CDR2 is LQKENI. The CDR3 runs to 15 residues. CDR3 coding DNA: TGTGCCAGCTCACCAGGGACAGGGGGCACCGGGGAGCTGTTTTTT. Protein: CASSPGTGGTGELFF.

The CDR3 reads CASSPQGGSSYEQYF. The DNA of the CDR3 is TGTGCCAGCTCACCACAGGGAGGGAGCTCCTACGAGCAGTACTTC. The chain combines TRBV18 with TRBJ2-7; 7 bases are a match to TRBD2. The CDR3 is made up of 15 amino acids. After removal of 1 base from V and 0 bases from J, the junction contained 3 bases not matched to a gene. Germline assignment: CDR1 KGHSH and CDR2 LQKENI. The full variable domain, in which reference TRBV18 and TRBJ2-7 provide the parts outside the CDR3, is NAGVMQNPRHLVRRRGQEARLRCSPMKGHSHVYWYRQLPEEGLKFMVYLQKENIIDESGMPKERFSAEFPKEGPSILRIQQVVRGDSAAYFCASSPQGGSSYEQYFGPGTRLTVT.

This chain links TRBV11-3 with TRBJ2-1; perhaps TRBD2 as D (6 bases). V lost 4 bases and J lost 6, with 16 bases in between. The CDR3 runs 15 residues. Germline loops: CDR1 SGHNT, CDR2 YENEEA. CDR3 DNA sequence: TGTGCCAGCAGCTCAGTAGGGACTGGCACCAATGAGCAGTTCTTC. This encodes CASSSVGTGTNEQFF.

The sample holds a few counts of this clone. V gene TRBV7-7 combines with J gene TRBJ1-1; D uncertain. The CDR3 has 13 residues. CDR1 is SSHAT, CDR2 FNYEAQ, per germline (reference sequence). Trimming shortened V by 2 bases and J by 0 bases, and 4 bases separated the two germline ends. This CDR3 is CASSLQLNTEAFF. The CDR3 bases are TGTGCCAGCAGCTTACAGTTGAACACTGAAGCTTTCTTT.

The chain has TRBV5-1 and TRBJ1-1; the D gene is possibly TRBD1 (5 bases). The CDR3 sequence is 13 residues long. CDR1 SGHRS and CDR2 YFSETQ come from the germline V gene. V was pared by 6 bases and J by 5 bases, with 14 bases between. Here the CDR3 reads CASTLGGSTEAFF. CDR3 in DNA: TGCGCCAGCACTTTGGGGGGAAGTACTGAAGCTTTCTTT.

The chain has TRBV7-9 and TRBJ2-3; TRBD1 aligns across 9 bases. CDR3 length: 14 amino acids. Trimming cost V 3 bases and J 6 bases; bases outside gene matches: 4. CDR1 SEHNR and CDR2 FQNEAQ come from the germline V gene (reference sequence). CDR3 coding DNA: TGTGCCAGCAGCTTCGGACAGGGGTTGGATACGCAGTATTTT. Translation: CASSFGQGLDTQYF.

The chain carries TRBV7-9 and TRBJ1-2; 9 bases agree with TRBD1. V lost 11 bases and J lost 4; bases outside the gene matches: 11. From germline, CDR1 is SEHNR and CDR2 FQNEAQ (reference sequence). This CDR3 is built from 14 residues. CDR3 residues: CAPWDRASSYGYTF. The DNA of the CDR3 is TGTGCCCCATGGGACAGGGCAAGTAGCTATGGCTACACCTTC.

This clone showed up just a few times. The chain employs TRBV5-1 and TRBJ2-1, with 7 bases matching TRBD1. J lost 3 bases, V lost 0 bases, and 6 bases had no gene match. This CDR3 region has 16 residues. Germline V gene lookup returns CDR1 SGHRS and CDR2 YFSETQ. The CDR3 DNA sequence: TGCGCCAGCAGCTTGGAGACCGGGACAGACTACAATGAGCAGTTCTTC. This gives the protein CASSLETGTDYNEQFF.